A selection of T cell receptor beta chains follows, all from one sample in a study of blood T cell repertoires in COVID-19. Only in-frame clones appear in the TCRdb table, and some are missing; sequencing was by immunoSEQ multiplex PCR. The table shows over 200,000 clones, with around 81% occurring only once. Material: PBMCs or T cells enriched from blood (not recorded which). Receptor source: a woman between 45 and 65 years old with acute COVID-19. Each CDR3 is given with its conserved first and last residue. The order of the fields is D gene, V gene, clone size, CDR3 length, J gene, CDR3 protein, CDR3 DNA. D genes are given only for firm matches. Size is omitted from some rows. Given values are once, few, many or a class for expanded clones.

d_call: -
v_call: TRBV27
clone_size: -
cdr3_length: 12
j_call: TRBJ2-7
cdr3_aa: CASRDNSYEQYF
cdr3_nt: TGTGCCAGCCGGGACAACTCCTACGAGCAGTACTTC

d_call: -
v_call: TRBV14
clone_size: -
cdr3_length: 15
j_call: TRBJ2-3
cdr3_aa: CASSQVLSGQDTQYF
cdr3_nt: TGTGCCAGCAGCCAAGTCTTAAGTGGTCAGGATACGCAGTATTTT

d_call: -
v_call: TRBV30
clone_size: -
cdr3_length: 13
j_call: TRBJ2-5
cdr3_aa: CAWSDSLQETQYF
cdr3_nt: TGTGCCTGGAGCGACAGTCTCCAAGAGACCCAGTACTTC

d_call: TRBD1
v_call: TRBV24-1
clone_size: -
cdr3_length: 13
j_call: TRBJ1-1
cdr3_aa: CATQDRGRTEAFF
cdr3_nt: TGTGCCACCCAGGACAGGGGGCGGACTGAAGCTTTCTTT

d_call: -
v_call: TRBV10-3
clone_size: few
cdr3_length: 15
j_call: TRBJ1-1
cdr3_aa: CAISPLQGQNTEAFF
cdr3_nt: TGTGCCATCAGTCCCTTACAGGGCCAGAACACTGAAGCTTTCTTT

d_call: TRBD1
v_call: TRBV7-9
clone_size: -
cdr3_length: 17
j_call: TRBJ2-7
cdr3_aa: CASSWNLNRDSSYEQYF
cdr3_nt: TGTGCCAGCAGCTGGAACTTAAACCGGGACAGCTCCTACGAGCAGTACTTC

d_call: -
v_call: TRBV18
clone_size: -
cdr3_length: 15
j_call: TRBJ2-2
cdr3_aa: CASSPALANTGELFF
cdr3_nt: TGTGCCAGCTCACCAGCACTCGCGAACACCGGGGAGCTGTTTTTT

d_call: -
v_call: TRBV30
clone_size: -
cdr3_length: 15
j_call: TRBJ2-6
cdr3_aa: CACSWGGAGANVLTF
cdr3_nt: TGTGCCTGTTCATGGGGCGGGGCGGGGGCCAACGTCCTGACTTTC

d_call: -
v_call: TRBV10-3
clone_size: -
cdr3_length: 15
j_call: TRBJ1-3
cdr3_aa: CAISESGGSGNTIYF
cdr3_nt: TGTGCCATCAGTGAGTCCGGGGGTTCTGGAAACACCATATATTTT

d_call: TRBD2
v_call: TRBV24-1
clone_size: -
cdr3_length: 16
j_call: TRBJ2-5
cdr3_aa: CATSDSLAGRGETQYF
cdr3_nt: TGTGCCACCAGTGATTCTCTAGCGGGACGGGGGGAGACCCAGTACTTC

d_call: -
v_call: TRBV5-1
clone_size: once
cdr3_length: 12
j_call: TRBJ1-2
cdr3_aa: CASSSTAYGYTF
cdr3_nt: TGCGCCAGCAGCTCGACAGCATATGGCTACACCTTC

d_call: -
v_call: TRBV27
clone_size: -
cdr3_length: 13
j_call: TRBJ1-1
cdr3_aa: CASSFRENTEAFF
cdr3_nt: TGTGCCAGCAGTTTTCGGGAGAACACTGAAGCTTTCTTT

d_call: TRBD1
v_call: TRBV24-1
clone_size: -
cdr3_length: 15
j_call: TRBJ2-2
cdr3_aa: CATSDLGTGGEELFF
cdr3_nt: TGTGCCACCAGTGATTTGGGGACAGGGGGCGAGGAGCTGTTTTTT

d_call: TRBD1
v_call: TRBV28
clone_size: few
cdr3_length: 14
j_call: TRBJ1-2
cdr3_aa: CASIRDRVGYGYTF
cdr3_nt: TGTGCCAGCATCCGGGACAGGGTGGGCTATGGCTACACCTTC

d_call: TRBD2
v_call: TRBV11-2
clone_size: -
cdr3_length: 17
j_call: TRBJ2-3
cdr3_aa: CASSPLRGGGRTDTQYF
cdr3_nt: TGTGCCAGCAGCCCCCTTCGCGGGGGGGGGCGCACAGATACGCAGTATTTT

d_call: -
v_call: TRBV27
clone_size: -
cdr3_length: 16
j_call: TRBJ2-3
cdr3_aa: CASSFLANGDTDTQYF
cdr3_nt: TGTGCCAGCAGTTTTCTAGCGAACGGGGACACAGATACGCAGTATTTT

d_call: TRBD1
v_call: TRBV7-2
clone_size: once
cdr3_length: 14
j_call: TRBJ2-5
cdr3_aa: CASSEWDRQETQYF
cdr3_nt: TGTGCCAGCAGCGAATGGGACAGACAAGAGACCCAGTACTTC

d_call: TRBD1
v_call: TRBV18
clone_size: -
cdr3_length: 15
j_call: TRBJ1-1
cdr3_aa: CASSKPGQANTEAFF
cdr3_nt: TGTGCCAGCTCAAAACCGGGACAGGCGAACACTGAAGCTTTCTTT

d_call: TRBD1
v_call: TRBV6-6
clone_size: -
cdr3_length: 15
j_call: TRBJ2-1
cdr3_aa: CASSPTGSSYNEQFF
cdr3_nt: TGTGCCAGCAGTCCGACAGGGTCTTCCTACAATGAGCAGTTCTTC

d_call: -
v_call: TRBV28
clone_size: -
cdr3_length: 14
j_call: TRBJ2-3
cdr3_aa: CASSSPGRPDTQYF
cdr3_nt: TGTGCCAGCAGTTCCCCCGGCAGGCCAGATACGCAGTATTTT

d_call: TRBD1
v_call: TRBV5-6
clone_size: -
cdr3_length: 14
j_call: TRBJ2-5
cdr3_aa: CASSIGQGAGTQYF
cdr3_nt: TGTGCCAGCAGCATAGGACAGGGGGCAGGGACCCAGTACTTC

d_call: -
v_call: TRBV6-1
clone_size: -
cdr3_length: 15
j_call: TRBJ1-6
cdr3_aa: CASSGAQGNNSPLHF
cdr3_nt: TGTGCCAGCAGTGGAGCCCAGGGTAATAATTCACCCCTCCACTTT

d_call: TRBD1
v_call: TRBV28
clone_size: few
cdr3_length: 13
j_call: TRBJ2-7
cdr3_aa: CASSFLGQDEQYF
cdr3_nt: TGTGCCAGCAGTTTCCTGGGACAGGACGAGCAGTACTTC

d_call: TRBD1
v_call: TRBV19
clone_size: -
cdr3_length: 14
j_call: TRBJ1-6
cdr3_aa: CASEPGQGGSPLHF
cdr3_nt: TGTGCCAGTGAGCCGGGACAGGGGGGGTCACCCCTCCACTTT

d_call: -
v_call: TRBV9
clone_size: once
cdr3_length: 13
j_call: TRBJ1-2
cdr3_aa: CASSPQDTFGYTF
cdr3_nt: TGTGCCAGCAGCCCACAGGACACCTTCGGCTACACCTTC

d_call: TRBD1
v_call: TRBV28
clone_size: few
cdr3_length: 15
j_call: TRBJ2-5
cdr3_aa: CASSLLGTGLGTQYF
cdr3_nt: TGTGCCAGCAGTTTATTAGGGACAGGCCTTGGGACCCAGTACTTC

d_call: -
v_call: TRBV29-1
clone_size: -
cdr3_length: 14
j_call: TRBJ1-4
cdr3_aa: CSVRDFSTNEKLFF
cdr3_nt: TGCAGCGTACGGGATTTTTCAACTAATGAAAAACTGTTTTTT

d_call: -
v_call: TRBV18
clone_size: -
cdr3_length: 18
j_call: TRBJ1-1
cdr3_aa: CASSPRSGDIVMNTEAFF
cdr3_nt: TGTGCCAGCTCACCTCGCAGCGGGGACATTGTGATGAACACTGAAGCTTTCTTT

d_call: TRBD2
v_call: TRBV7-2
clone_size: -
cdr3_length: 18
j_call: TRBJ2-3
cdr3_aa: CASSPTQGGGRSTDTQYF
cdr3_nt: TGTGCCAGCAGCCCAACTCAAGGCGGGGGGCGTAGCACAGATACGCAGTATTTT

d_call: TRBD1
v_call: TRBV6-6
clone_size: -
cdr3_length: 16
j_call: TRBJ1-6
cdr3_aa: CASITGGTGSNSPLHF
cdr3_nt: TGTGCCAGCATCACGGGGGGGACAGGGTCCAATTCACCCCTCCACTTT

d_call: -
v_call: TRBV27
clone_size: -
cdr3_length: 12
j_call: TRBJ2-7
cdr3_aa: CASSGSSYEQYF
cdr3_nt: TGTGCCAGCAGTGGTAGCTCCTACGAGCAGTACTTC

d_call: -
v_call: TRBV28
clone_size: -
cdr3_length: 14
j_call: TRBJ1-2
cdr3_aa: CASSLGTPLYGYTF
cdr3_nt: TGTGCCAGCAGTTTAGGGACACCACTCTATGGCTACACCTTC

d_call: -
v_call: TRBV12-3/TRBV12-4
clone_size: -
cdr3_length: 13
j_call: TRBJ1-6
cdr3_aa: CASSLQRGSPLHF
cdr3_nt: TGTGCCAGCAGTTTACAGAGGGGGTCACCCCTCCACTTT

d_call: TRBD1
v_call: TRBV19
clone_size: -
cdr3_length: 14
j_call: TRBJ1-2
cdr3_aa: CASRRDSVNYGYTF
cdr3_nt: TGTGCCAGTAGAAGGGACAGCGTCAACTATGGCTACACCTTC

d_call: TRBD1
v_call: TRBV18
clone_size: -
cdr3_length: 15
j_call: TRBJ2-7
cdr3_aa: CASSQGDSRSYEQYF
cdr3_nt: TGTGCCAGCTCCCAGGGGGACAGCCGTTCCTACGAGCAGTACTTC

d_call: TRBD2
v_call: TRBV11-1
clone_size: -
cdr3_length: 16
j_call: TRBJ2-5
cdr3_aa: CASSFGAGGPQETQYF
cdr3_nt: TGTGCCAGCAGCTTCGGGGCGGGAGGGCCCCAAGAGACCCAGTACTTC

d_call: -
v_call: TRBV14
clone_size: -
cdr3_length: 14
j_call: TRBJ2-7
cdr3_aa: CASSHGRVRDEQYF
cdr3_nt: TGTGCCAGCAGCCATGGCAGGGTCCGGGACGAGCAGTACTTC

d_call: TRBD2
v_call: TRBV28
clone_size: once
cdr3_length: 14
j_call: TRBJ2-7
cdr3_aa: CASRHGGARYEQYF
cdr3_nt: TGTGCCAGCAGACACGGGGGGGCCAGGTACGAGCAGTACTTC

d_call: -
v_call: TRBV21-1
clone_size: -
cdr3_length: 17
j_call: TRBJ2-1
cdr3_aa: CASSLSLARSSYNEQFF
cdr3_nt: TGTGCCAGCAGCCTCTCACTAGCTCGGAGCTCCTACAATGAGCAGTTCTTC

d_call: -
v_call: TRBV19
clone_size: few
cdr3_length: 14
j_call: TRBJ1-5
cdr3_aa: CASSTSTGYQPQHF
cdr3_nt: TGTGCCAGTAGTACTTCCACAGGGTACCAGCCCCAGCATTTT

d_call: TRBD1
v_call: TRBV27
clone_size: -
cdr3_length: 16
j_call: TRBJ1-6
cdr3_aa: CASSLQGAAYNSPLHF
cdr3_nt: TGTGCCAGCAGTTTACAGGGGGCTGCCTATAATTCACCCCTCCACTTT

d_call: TRBD1
v_call: TRBV6-5
clone_size: -
cdr3_length: 15
j_call: TRBJ1-5
cdr3_aa: CASRTDRGSNQPQHF
cdr3_nt: TGTGCCAGCAGGACCGACAGGGGAAGCAATCAGCCCCAGCATTTT

d_call: TRBD1
v_call: TRBV5-1
clone_size: -
cdr3_length: 15
j_call: TRBJ1-1
cdr3_aa: CASSFRTGLNTEAFF
cdr3_nt: TGCGCCAGCAGCTTCAGGACAGGGCTGAACACTGAAGCTTTCTTT

d_call: TRBD1
v_call: TRBV6-5
clone_size: -
cdr3_length: 15
j_call: TRBJ1-1
cdr3_aa: CASSYYRTGGTEAFF
cdr3_nt: TGTGCCAGCAGTTACTACCGGACAGGGGGCACTGAAGCTTTCTTT

d_call: TRBD1
v_call: TRBV7-9
clone_size: -
cdr3_length: 13
j_call: TRBJ1-2
cdr3_aa: CASRSGQVYGYTF
cdr3_nt: TGTGCCAGCAGATCCGGACAGGTCTATGGCTACACCTTC

d_call: TRBD1
v_call: TRBV5-5
clone_size: few
cdr3_length: 15
j_call: TRBJ2-7
cdr3_aa: CASSREGTGTYEQYF
cdr3_nt: TGTGCCAGCAGCAGAGAAGGGACAGGGACCTACGAGCAGTACTTC

d_call: TRBD2
v_call: TRBV30
clone_size: -
cdr3_length: 15
j_call: TRBJ2-7
cdr3_aa: CAWSPLAGAHYEQYF
cdr3_nt: TGTGCCTGGAGCCCTTTAGCGGGAGCTCACTACGAGCAGTACTTC

d_call: -
v_call: TRBV30
clone_size: -
cdr3_length: 11
j_call: TRBJ2-7
cdr3_aa: CAWARSYEQYF
cdr3_nt: TGTGCCTGGGCGAGGTCCTACGAGCAGTACTTC

d_call: TRBD1
v_call: TRBV19
clone_size: -
cdr3_length: 14
j_call: TRBJ1-4
cdr3_aa: CASSFSGTGEKLFF
cdr3_nt: TGTGCCAGTAGTTTCTCCGGGACAGGCGAAAAACTGTTTTTT

d_call: TRBD1
v_call: TRBV6-5
clone_size: -
cdr3_length: 15
j_call: TRBJ1-6
cdr3_aa: CASSYFPRQGSPLHF
cdr3_nt: TGTGCCAGCAGTTACTTCCCCCGACAGGGCTCACCCCTCCACTTT

d_call: -
v_call: TRBV30
clone_size: -
cdr3_length: 12
j_call: TRBJ2-5
cdr3_aa: CAWSGVMETQYF
cdr3_nt: TGTGCCTGGAGTGGAGTTATGGAGACCCAGTACTTC

d_call: TRBD1
v_call: TRBV27
clone_size: -
cdr3_length: 15
j_call: TRBJ1-5
cdr3_aa: CASSQSGQGGQPQHF
cdr3_nt: TGTGCCAGCAGCCAGAGCGGACAGGGAGGACAGCCCCAGCATTTT

d_call: -
v_call: TRBV5-4
clone_size: -
cdr3_length: 14
j_call: TRBJ1-2
cdr3_aa: CASSHDRFNYGYTF
cdr3_nt: TGTGCCAGCAGCCATGACAGGTTTAACTATGGCTACACCTTC

d_call: -
v_call: TRBV28
clone_size: -
cdr3_length: 12
j_call: TRBJ2-1
cdr3_aa: CASSSPSGEQFF
cdr3_nt: TGTGCCAGCAGTTCCCCGTCCGGGGAGCAGTTCTTC

d_call: -
v_call: TRBV5-1
clone_size: -
cdr3_length: 13
j_call: TRBJ1-2
cdr3_aa: CASSRDSIYGYTF
cdr3_nt: TGCGCCAGCAGCCGTGACAGCATCTATGGCTACACCTTC

d_call: TRBD2
v_call: TRBV5-1
clone_size: -
cdr3_length: 15
j_call: TRBJ2-5
cdr3_aa: CASSLGGAGEETQYF
cdr3_nt: TGCGCCAGCAGCTTGGGAGGAGCGGGGGAGGAGACCCAGTACTTC

d_call: -
v_call: TRBV30
clone_size: -
cdr3_length: 12
j_call: TRBJ1-1
cdr3_aa: CAWRRTGSEAFF
cdr3_nt: TGTGCCTGGAGGAGAACCGGGAGTGAAGCTTTCTTT

d_call: TRBD1
v_call: TRBV28
clone_size: few
cdr3_length: 15
j_call: TRBJ1-6
cdr3_aa: CASSLRGQGGSPLHF
cdr3_nt: TGTGCCAGCAGTTTAAGGGGACAGGGTGGTTCACCCCTCCACTTT